This paragraph reports one T cell receptor beta chain. This sample stems from a study of blood T cell repertoires in COVID-19. Clones were sequenced by immunoSEQ multiplex PCR, and TCRdb holds only the in-frame ones, with some missing. This table holds just under 350,000 clones, around 90% found once. The CDR3 consists of 17 residues. CDR1 and CDR2 (germline): SGHNT, YENEEA. Unmatched junction bases numbered 20, after V lost 7 bases and J lost 9 bases. The TCR originated in a woman aged 18-35 years who had recovered from COVID-19. This sequence joins TRBV11-3 and TRBJ2-1, with 8 bases fitting TRBD1. The sample taken for sequencing was peripheral blood. The CDR3 loop is CASMRKFAAGGEGEQFF. The CDR3 DNA reads TGTGCCAGCATGAGAAAATTCGCGGCAGGGGGCGAGGGTGAGCAGTTCTTC.